The 25 T cell receptor beta chains presented below share a single source sample, sequenced in a study of T cells in Graves' hyperthyroidism and ophthalmopathy. It was RNA transcripts that yielded the amplified TCR beta CDR3 regions. HTBI primers were the set used in a first-round RT-PCR of the TCR CDR3. MiXCR, run by TCRdb on the multiplex PCR reads, gives a single entry per CDR3 protein. The sample comprises about 360,000 distinct CDR3 sequences, roughly 14% of which are singletons, and 28% rests with the top ten. Sequencing used blood. These receptors were collected from a woman between 18 and 29 years old with Graves' hyperthyroidism that later progressed to Graves' ophthalmopathy.

J is TRBJ1-1 and V is TRBV4-1, with a weak D call TRBD1 (5 bases). The CDR3 runs 16 residues. V lost 0 bases to trimming and J lost 11 bases, with 22 bases between them. Germline CDR1 MGHRA, CDR2 YSYEKL. The CDR3 loop is CASSQDGLTASRRAFF. CDR3 DNA sequence: TGCGCCAGCAGCCAAGATGGTTTGACAGCGAGTCGGCGGGCTTTCTTT.

This clonotype has ten or more counts. The chain couples TRBV20-1 to TRBJ2-1; D might be TRBD1 or TRBD2, each matching 5 bases. V was clipped by 5 bases and J by 2 bases, with 16 bases between them. This CDR3 contains 15 residues. The germline V gene encodes CDR1 DFQATT and CDR2 SNEGSKA (reference sequence). The CDR3 loop is CSAPRQTGTYNEQFF. Written as DNA, the CDR3 is TGCAGTGCTCCACGACAGACGGGGACCTACAATGAGCAGTTCTTC.

In its sample, this clonotype was seen a few times. The chain has TRBV20-1 and TRBJ2-6, with 9 bases lining up with TRBD1. Germline V gives CDR1 DFQATT, CDR2 SNEGSKA (reference sequence). After removal of 4 bases from V and 0 bases from J, the junction contained 10 bases not matched to a gene. The CDR3 spans 18 residues. The CDR3 DNA sequence: TGCAGTGCTACTCAGGGGGGACAGGGTCTCTCTGGGGCCAACGTCCTGACTTTC. Protein: CSATQGGQGLSGANVLTF.

For the CDR3, the DNA is TGTGCCAGCAGTTTATTCCGCTATACCGGGGAGCTGTTTTTT. This gives the protein CASSLFRYTGELFF. This rearrangement joins TRBV27 to TRBJ2-2; D remains unclear. Trimming took off 1 base at V and 5 bases at J, with 8 bases between the two ends. The V gene's germline CDR1 is MNHEY and CDR2 SMNVEV (reference sequence). This CDR3 comprises 14 residues.

The rearrangement joins TRBV15 to TRBJ2-2, with 7 positions matching TRBD1. This CDR3 spans 16 amino acids. Per germline, CDR1 LNHNV and CDR2 YYDKDF (reference sequence). The V and J ends lost 4 bases and 2 bases, in that order; junction bases with no gene match: 7. This chain's CDR3 is CATSKTGTANTGELFF. CDR3 in DNA: TGTGCCACCAGCAAAACCGGGACAGCTAACACCGGGGAGCTGTTTTTT.

At least ten counts were recorded for this clonotype. V gene TRBV5-1 combines with J gene TRBJ2-3; 10 bases match TRBD1. Trimming took 0 bases from V and 3 from J; bases not matched to a gene: 7. The CDR3 has 17 amino acids. In germline, CDR1 is SGHRS, CDR2 YFSETQ. The CDR3 is CASSLVTGTGATDTQYF. The DNA of the CDR3 is TGCGCCAGCAGCTTGGTAACCGGGACAGGGGCTACAGATACGCAGTATTTT.

The chain's CDR3 is CASSQVQDRRHEQYF. In nucleotides, the CDR3 is TGTGCCAGCAGCCAAGTCCAGGACAGGAGGCACGAGCAGTACTTC. The rearrangement links TRBV4-2 to TRBJ2-7, with TRBD1 identical over 7 bases. The junction had 8 bases not matched to a gene; V was cut back by 1 base and J by 5 bases. CDR1 and CDR2 from the germline V gene are LGHNA and YNFKEQ. CDR3 length: 15 amino acids.

This clonotype was observed a handful of times. The junction shows a germline mismatch at one end, possibly a read error. This chain joins TRBV20-1 and TRBJ2-5, with TRBD1 identical over 7 bases. This CDR3 contains 16 residues. Germline CDR1 DFQATT, CDR2 SNEGSKA (reference sequence). The CDR3 sequence is CSAGEPGTVYQETQYF. As DNA, the CDR3 is TGCAGTGCTGGAGAACCCGGGACAGTGTACCAAGAGACCCAGTACTTC.

This clonotype was seen only a few times. The chain combines TRBV25-1 with TRBJ2-5; TRBD1 agrees at 9 bases. Germline-derived CDR1 and CDR2 are MGHDK and SYGVNS. Trimming at V came to 4 bases and at J to 4 bases, leaving 7 bases not matched to a gene. This CDR3 region has 15 residues. For the CDR3, the DNA is TGTGCCAGCAGTGGCCGGGACAGGGAGGGAGAGACCCAGTACTTC. Protein: CASSGRDREGETQYF.

This clonotype was picked up a small number of times. The V call is TRBV27, the J call TRBJ2-5; D is ambiguous. V was trimmed by 6 bases and J by 2 bases, leaving 13 bases between them. CDR3 size: 14 residues. Germline V gene sequence: CDR1 MNHEY, CDR2 SMNVEV (reference sequence). CDR3 sequence reads: CASSPIDGQETQYF. CDR3 DNA sequence: TGTGCCAGCAGCCCAATTGACGGTCAAGAGACCCAGTACTTC.

The genes are TRBV28 and TRBJ2-5; TRBD2 agrees at 9 bases. J gave up 5 bases and V 5 bases, and 15 bases lay outside the gene matches. This CDR3 is 17 amino acids long. Per germline, CDR1 MDHEN and CDR2 SYDVKM. The CDR3 sequence is CASSGRRGGRARETQYF. The CDR3 DNA reads TGTGCCAGCAGTGGGAGGCGCGGCGGGAGGGCCCGGGAGACCCAGTACTTC.

In this sample, this clonotype turned up many times. The J gene is TRBJ2-5, the V gene TRBV12-3 or TRBV12-4, with D maybe TRBD1 (6 bases). Trimming shortened V by 6 bases and J by 5 bases, and 16 bases separated the two germline ends. The CDR3 spans 14 residues. This chain's CDR3 is CASRPTRQGETQYF. The CDR3 region has the DNA TGTGCCAGCAGGCCTACAAGGCAGGGGGAGACCCAGTACTTC.

This clonotype was recorded a few times. The chain combines TRBV6-1 with TRBJ2-7, with 8 bases identical to TRBD2. Unmatched junction bases numbered 13, after V lost 6 bases and J lost 0 bases. CDR1 and CDR2 (germline): MNHNS, SASEGT. The CDR3 is 17 amino acids. In DNA form, the CDR3 reads TGTGCCAGCAGCCGATCCCTGACTAGCGCGAGCTCCTACGAGCAGTACTTC. Translating gives CASSRSLTSASSYEQYF.

The genes are TRBV19 and TRBJ1-5; the match to TRBD1 covers 9 bases. The germline V gene has CDR1 LNHDA and CDR2 SQIVND (reference sequence). This CDR3 has 18 residues. With 11 bases clipped from V and 0 bases from J, the junction kept 17 bases outside the gene matches. CDR3 nucleotide sequence: TGTGCCTCACAATGGGGACAGGGAACGGGTTATAGCAATCAGCCCCAGCATTTT. Translation gives CASQWGQGTGYSNQPQHF.

This clonotype was counted only a few times. The rearrangement uses TRBV10-3 and TRBJ1-1; D ambiguous. Germline V lookup: CDR1 ENHRY, CDR2 SYGVKD. Deletions cut 2 bases from V and 1 base from J, with 11 bases between. There are 15 residues in the CDR3. CDR3: CAISELLMENTEAFF. The CDR3 DNA reads TGTGCCATCAGTGAGCTGCTTATGGAGAACACTGAAGCTTTCTTT.

This clonotype was detected many times. The chain couples TRBV3-1 to TRBJ2-5; TRBD1 is a possible D gene (6 bases). The CDR3 sequence is 14 residues long. V dropped 1 base and J dropped 5 bases, with 11 bases sitting between them. Germline CDR1 reads LGHDT; CDR2 reads YNNKEL (reference sequence). The CDR3 DNA reads as TGTGCCAGCAGCCAAGTGCAGGGGAGTGAGACCCAGTACTTC. It translates to CASSQVQGSETQYF.

This clonotype was seen many times. The V call is TRBV28, the J call TRBJ2-7; 7 nucleotides align to TRBD1. Unmatched junction bases numbered 2, after V lost 6 bases and J lost 3 bases. The length of the CDR3 is 12 residues. Germline V gene data show CDR1 as MDHEN and CDR2 as SYDVKM. The CDR3 protein is CASSWTGYEQYF. CDR3 nucleotides: TGTGCCAGCAGCTGGACAGGCTACGAGCAGTACTTC. The entire variable domain, with the rest obtained from reference TRBV28 and TRBJ2-7, is as follows: DVKVTQSSRYLVKRTGEKVFLECVQDMDHENMFWYRQDPGLGLRLIYFSYDVKMKEKGDIPEGYSVSREKKERFSLILESASTNQTSMYLCASSWTGYEQYFGPGTRLTVT.

This clonotype was found many times. The genes are TRBV20-1 and TRBJ2-7; 8 bases align to TRBD2. Germline V gene lookup returns CDR1 DFQATT and CDR2 SNEGSKA (reference sequence). The CDR3 totals 17 residues. After removal of 7 bases from V and 7 bases from J, the junction contained 24 bases not matched to a gene. CDR3 bases: TGCAGTGTCCAGTCCGGGCCTAGCGGGTCGAGCTCTAGAGAGCAGTACTTC. As protein: CSVQSGPSGSSSREQYF.

This clonotype has ten or more counts. The chain uses TRBV20-1 and TRBJ2-5, with no clear D. V was shortened by 1 base and J by 4 bases, with 16 bases between the two germline ends. CDR1 is DFQATT and CDR2 is SNEGSKA in the germline V gene (reference sequence). This CDR3 contains 15 residues. CDR3 protein: CSARVDTPGRETQYF. CDR3 DNA: TGCAGTGCTAGAGTTGACACCCCTGGGCGAGAGACCCAGTACTTC.

This clonotype occurred a few times. In nucleotides, the CDR3 is TGCAGCGTTTATTCTAACAGGGCTGCCTATGGCTACACCTTC. Translating it yields CSVYSNRAAYGYTF. The V and J genes are TRBV29-1 and TRBJ1-2; tentative D call: TRBD1 (6 bases). Between the trimmed V and J ends, which lost 5 bases and 4 bases, there was a span of 17 bases. The germline CDR1 and CDR2 sequences are SQVTM and ANQGSEA. This CDR3 is built from 14 residues.

In its sample, this clonotype was seen many times. The chain employs TRBV27 and TRBJ1-6, with D unresolved. The CDR3 covers 16 residues. Trimming took off 5 bases at V and 10 bases at J, with 21 bases between the two ends. CDR1 and CDR2 (germline): MNHEY, SMNVEV (reference sequence). CDR3 region: CASSTTGPTFISPLHF. The CDR3 nucleotides read TGTGCCAGCAGTACCACCGGACCGACCTTTATCTCACCCCTCCACTTT.

Many counts were recorded for this clonotype. This chain uses TRBV9 with TRBJ1-5; D is undetermined. CDR1 and CDR2 from the germline V gene are SGDLS and YYNGEE. V was pared by 0 bases and J by 1 base, with 5 bases between. The length of the CDR3 is 14 residues. The CDR3 loop reads CASSVGGSNQPQHF. CDR3 nucleotides: TGTGCCAGCAGCGTAGGTGGGAGCAATCAGCCCCAGCATTTT.

This clonotype was detected ten times or more. V is TRBV6-1 and J is TRBJ2-7; D unresolved. CDR3 length: 13 amino acids. Trimming removed 1 base from V and 3 bases from J, with 7 bases in between. Germline CDR1 MNHNS, CDR2 SASEGT. DNA for the CDR3: TGTGCCAGCAGTGAAGGACTCTACTACGAGCAGTACTTC. Translating gives CASSEGLYYEQYF.

The gene calls are TRBV14 and TRBJ2-1, with 8 positions matching TRBD1. CDR3 length: 17 amino acids. Germline V gene data show CDR1 as SGHDN and CDR2 as FVKESK. Losses at the gene ends were 1 base for V and 3 bases for J; bases not matched to a gene: 8. CDR3 residues: CASSQGAARGLYNEQFF. The CDR3 coding sequence is TGTGCCAGCAGCCAAGGTGCGGCCAGGGGGCTCTACAATGAGCAGTTCTTC.

This clonotype was counted ten times or more. DNA of the CDR3: TGTGCCAGCAGTGAACCGGCAGTAGCGGCTGGCACAGATACGCAGTATTTT. This encodes CASSEPAVAAGTDTQYF. This chain connects TRBV6-1 to TRBJ2-3; D might be TRBD2 (6 bases). Germline-derived CDR1 and CDR2 are MNHNS and SASEGT. The CDR3 is made up of 17 amino acids. Trimming cost V 2 bases and J 1 base, with 16 bases left between them.